This entry lists 19 T cell receptor beta chains sequenced from one sample in a study of T cell responses to AZD1222 COVID-19 vaccine. TCRdb's table, derived via immunoSEQ multiplex PCR, lists solely in-frame clones and lacks some. The sample gives 85,000 to 130,000 clones, roughly nine tenths of which show up once; about a sixth is in the top ten. The sequences come from peripheral blood, collected on day 0 of AZD1222 vaccination. The receptors derive from an adult in good health.

The V call is TRBV19, the J call TRBJ2-3; no clear D gene. Looked up from germline, CDR1 is LNHDA and CDR2 is SQIVND (reference sequence). Trimming pared 0 bases from V and 5 bases from J, leaving 9 bases between. CDR3 length: 14 amino acids. For the CDR3, the DNA is TGTGCCAGTAGTATAGAAGGACGCCTAGATACGCAGTATTTT. It translates to CASSIEGRLDTQYF.

As to this clone: A junction boundary mismatches the germline segment, possibly from a read error. The chain links TRBV3-1 (or the pseudogene TRBV3-2) to TRBJ2-2, with D uncertain. Germline lookup yields CDR1 LGHDT and CDR2 YNNKEL (reference sequence). CDR3 size: 13 residues. CDR3 DNA sequence: TGTGCCAGCAGTTATCAGAACTCCGGGGAGCTGTTTTTT. It encodes CASSYQNSGELFF.

V and J are TRBV20-1 and TRBJ2-7, with 10 bases that match TRBD2. The CDR3 runs to 15 residues. J gave up 3 bases and V 3 bases, and 8 bases lay outside the gene matches. In germline, CDR1 is DFQATT, CDR2 SNEGSKA (reference sequence). The CDR3 bases are TGCAGTGCTAGTCCCCTAGCGGGAGTTGGCTACGAGCAGTACTTC. As protein: CSASPLAGVGYEQYF.

The gene calls are TRBV4-1 and TRBJ2-4; TRBD1 is a possible D gene (6 bases). Germline V gene data show CDR1 as MGHRA and CDR2 as YSYEKL. The V end was cut by 2 bases, the J end by 9 bases, with 20 bases between. CDR3 length equals 16 residues. The CDR3 bases are TGCGCCAGCAGCCAACAGACAGGATCGGGCTGGATCATTCAGTACTTC. Residues: CASSQQTGSGWIIQYF.

This clone is medium-sized (0.01 to 0.1%) within its sample. The rearrangement links TRBV18 to TRBJ2-3; either TRBD1 or TRBD2 may supply D (5 bases each). Germline CDR1 reads KGHSH; CDR2 reads LQKENI. V shed 3 bases and J shed 3 bases, with 13 bases lying between them. The CDR3 has 15 amino acids. CDR3 nucleotides: TGTGCCAGCTCACCCGTGGGGGTTGCGACAGATACGCAGTATTTT. Protein sequence: CASSPVGVATDTQYF.

V gene TRBV7-6 combines with J gene TRBJ2-2; a weak D match, TRBD2 (5 bases). V shed 3 bases and J shed 8 bases, with 13 bases lying between them. Germline V gene data show CDR1 as SGHVS and CDR2 as FNYEAQ. This CDR3 comprises 14 residues. CDR3 sequence (DNA): TGTGCCAGCAGCTTTCCGGGAAGATCTGGGGAGCTGTTTTTT. It encodes CASSFPGRSGELFF.

The chain employs TRBV7-3 and TRBJ1-1, with TRBD1 as a possible D gene (5 bases). This CDR3 is built from 14 residues. Trimming removed 3 bases from V and 1 base from J, with 9 bases in between. CDR1 SGHTA and CDR2 FQGTGA come from the germline V gene. The CDR3: CASSLGQENTEAFF. The CDR3 nucleotides are TGTGCCAGCAGCTTGGGGCAGGAGAACACTGAAGCTTTCTTT.

The J gene is TRBJ1-2, the V gene TRBV25-1; no reliable D call. V gave up 0 bases and J gave up 2 bases, with 10 bases separating them. There are 15 residues in the CDR3. Per the germline V gene, CDR1 is MGHDK and CDR2 is SYGVNS. In DNA form, the CDR3 reads TGTGCCAGCAGTGAATATAAGGGCGGGAACTATGGCTACACCTTC. Protein sequence: CASSEYKGGNYGYTF.

The chain couples TRBV11-2 to TRBJ1-6, with unresolved D. CDR3 length: 16 amino acids. Germline CDR1 is SGHAT and CDR2 is FQNNGV. Trimming took off 5 bases at V and 9 bases at J, with 20 bases between the two ends. The CDR3 is CASSPNTDQVGSPLHF. CDR3 nucleotides: TGTGCCAGCAGCCCGAACACAGACCAAGTTGGTTCACCCCTCCACTTT.

The chain uses TRBV27 and TRBJ2-7; 8 nucleotides line up with TRBD1. V lost 4 bases to trimming and J lost 3 bases; unmatched junction nucleotides: 2. The germline CDR1 and CDR2 sequences are MNHEY and SMNVEV (reference sequence). The CDR3 contains 13 residues. CDR3 protein: CASSSTGGYEQYF. Here the CDR3 DNA reads TGTGCCAGCAGTTCAACAGGGGGCTACGAGCAGTACTTC.

The chain combines TRBV13 with TRBJ2-2; D perhaps matches TRBD1 (7 bases). Germline assignment: CDR1 PRHDT and CDR2 FYEKMQ (reference sequence). Trimming took 3 bases from V and 0 from J, leaving 11 bases between them. The CDR3 totals 16 residues. CDR3 sequence: CASSLARGANTGELFF. The CDR3 bases are TGTGCCAGCAGCTTGGCCAGGGGGGCGAACACCGGGGAGCTGTTTTTT.

This chain links TRBV6-5 with TRBJ2-2, with D uncertain. Germline CDR1 is MNHEY and CDR2 is SVGAGI. Trimming removed 5 bases from V and 2 bases from J, with 3 bases in between. The CDR3 spans 12 residues. CDR3 region: CASSHNTGELFF. In DNA form, the CDR3 reads TGTGCCAGCAGTCACAACACCGGGGAGCTGTTTTTT.

This chain links TRBV12-3 or TRBV12-4 with TRBJ2-3; D is ambiguous. The CDR3 spans 12 residues. The V and J ends lost 6 bases and 5 bases respectively, with 9 bases between them. CDR3 sequence: CASSLSRDTQYF. CDR3 DNA: TGTGCCAGCAGCTTGTCGAGAGATACGCAGTATTTT.

A single count supports this clone. The chain is built from TRBV2 and TRBJ1-3; D gene ambiguous. The CDR3 runs to 14 residues. The germline V gene has CDR1 SNHLY and CDR2 FYNNEI. V dropped 2 bases and J dropped 3 bases, with 8 bases sitting between them. The CDR3 reads CASSERRVGNTIYF. DNA of the CDR3: TGTGCCAGCAGTGAACGGAGGGTTGGAAACACCATATATTTT.

In this sample, this clone turned up once. This sequence joins TRBV3-1 (or the pseudogene TRBV3-2) and TRBJ1-5; a weak D match, TRBD1 (5 bases). The CDR3 sequence is 16 residues long. Trimming removed 4 bases at V and 4 bases at J, with 17 bases between. Germline V gene sequence: CDR1 LGHDT, CDR2 YNNKEL (reference sequence). The DNA for the CDR3 is TGTGCCAGCAGCCCCTCCTGGGGGGAGGGGAATCAGCCCCAGCATTTT. Protein sequence: CASSPSWGEGNQPQHF.

The chain links TRBV4-1 to TRBJ1-2; maybe TRBD1 (5 bases). The CDR3 length is 17 residues. The V and J ends lost 8 bases and 5 bases respectively, with 27 bases between them. CDR1 and CDR2 from the germline V gene are MGHRA and YSYEKL. Here the CDR3 reads CASRSFWGVSQLYGYTF. CDR3 nucleotides: TGCGCCAGCCGATCCTTCTGGGGGGTGAGCCAACTGTATGGCTACACCTTC.

The chain couples TRBV6-5 to TRBJ1-1; D call uncertain. The CDR3 covers 13 residues. Per the germline V gene, CDR1 is MNHEY and CDR2 is SVGAGI. V was shortened by 5 bases and J by 0 bases, with 7 bases between the two germline ends. CDR3: CASSTIMNTEAFF. The CDR3 nucleotides are TGTGCCAGCAGTACAATAATGAACACTGAAGCTTTCTTT.

The rearrangement links TRBV6-5 to TRBJ1-4; D remains unclear. Between the trimmed V and J ends, which lost 7 bases and 5 bases, there was a span of 11 bases. This CDR3 is 13 amino acids long. CDR1 MNHEY and CDR2 SVGAGI come from the germline V gene. The DNA of the CDR3 is TGTGCCAGCACGATTCGGGAGAATGAAAAACTGTTTTTT. This codes for CASTIRENEKLFF.

This clone was observed a single time. The gene calls are TRBV2 and TRBJ2-7, with D possibly TRBD1 on 5 matching bases. Trimming took 7 bases from V and 4 from J, leaving 14 bases between them. Germline V gene data show CDR1 as SNHLY and CDR2 as FYNNEI. This CDR3 comprises 13 residues. CDR3 sequence reads: CASIRAGSYEQYF. For the CDR3, the DNA is TGTGCCAGCATTCGTGCAGGGTCATACGAGCAGTACTTC.